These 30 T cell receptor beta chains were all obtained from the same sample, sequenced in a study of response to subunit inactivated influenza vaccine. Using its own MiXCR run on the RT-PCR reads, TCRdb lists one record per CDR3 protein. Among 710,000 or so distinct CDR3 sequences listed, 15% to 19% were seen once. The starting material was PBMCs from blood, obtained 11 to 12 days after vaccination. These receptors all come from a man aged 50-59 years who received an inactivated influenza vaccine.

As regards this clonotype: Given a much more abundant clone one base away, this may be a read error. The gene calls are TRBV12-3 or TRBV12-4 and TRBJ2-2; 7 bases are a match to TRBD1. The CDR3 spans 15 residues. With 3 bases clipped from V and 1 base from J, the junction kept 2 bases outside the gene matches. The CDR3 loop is CASSFGTENTGELFF. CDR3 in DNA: TGTGCCAGCAGTTTCGGGACAGAGAACACCGGGGAGCTGTTTTTT.

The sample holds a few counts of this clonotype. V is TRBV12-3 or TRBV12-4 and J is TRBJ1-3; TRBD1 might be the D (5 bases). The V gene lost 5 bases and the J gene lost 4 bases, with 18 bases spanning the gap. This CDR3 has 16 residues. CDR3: CASSPQGRGVGNTIYF. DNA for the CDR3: TGTGCCAGCAGTCCCCAGGGCCGGGGTGTGGGAAACACCATATATTTT.

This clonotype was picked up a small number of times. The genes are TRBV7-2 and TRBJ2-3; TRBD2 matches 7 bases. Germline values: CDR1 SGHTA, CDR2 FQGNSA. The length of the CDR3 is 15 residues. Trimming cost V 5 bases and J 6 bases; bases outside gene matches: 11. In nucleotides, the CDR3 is TGTGCCAGCAGCCCGCTTGGGAGGGCAGCGGATACGCAGTATTTT. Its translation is CASSPLGRAADTQYF.

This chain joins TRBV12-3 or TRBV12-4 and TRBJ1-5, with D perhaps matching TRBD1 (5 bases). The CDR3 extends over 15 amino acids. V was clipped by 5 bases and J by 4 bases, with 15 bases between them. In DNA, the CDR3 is TGTGCCAGCAGTACCCCCAGAGCAGGGAATCAGCCCCAGCATTTT. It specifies CASSTPRAGNQPQHF.

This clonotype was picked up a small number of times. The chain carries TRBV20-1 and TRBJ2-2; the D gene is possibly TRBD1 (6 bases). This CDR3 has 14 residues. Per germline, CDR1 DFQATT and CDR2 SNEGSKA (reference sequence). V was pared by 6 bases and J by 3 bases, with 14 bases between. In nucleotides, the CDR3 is TGCAGTGCCGAACGGGACACTTACACCGGGGAGCTGTTTTTT. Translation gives CSAERDTYTGELFF.

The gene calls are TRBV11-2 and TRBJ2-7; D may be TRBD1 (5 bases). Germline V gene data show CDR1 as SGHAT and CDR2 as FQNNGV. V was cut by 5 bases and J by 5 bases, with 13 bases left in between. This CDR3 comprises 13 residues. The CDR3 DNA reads TGTGCCAGCAGCGGGGCTTACCGCAACGAGCAGTACTTC. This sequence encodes CASSGAYRNEQYF.

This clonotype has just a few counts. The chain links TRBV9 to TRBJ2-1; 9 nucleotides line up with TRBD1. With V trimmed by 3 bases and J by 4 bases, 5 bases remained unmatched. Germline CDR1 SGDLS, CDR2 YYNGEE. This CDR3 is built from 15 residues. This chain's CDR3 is CASSAWDRDYNEQFF. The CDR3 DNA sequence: TGTGCCAGCAGCGCCTGGGACAGGGATTACAATGAGCAGTTCTTC.

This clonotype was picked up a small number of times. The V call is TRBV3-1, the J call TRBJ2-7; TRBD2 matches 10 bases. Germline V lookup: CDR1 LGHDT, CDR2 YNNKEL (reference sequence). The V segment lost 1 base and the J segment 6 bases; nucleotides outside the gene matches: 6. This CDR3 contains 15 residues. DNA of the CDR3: TGTGCCAGCAGCCAAGCGCCGGGACTAGCGCGCGAGCAGTACTTC. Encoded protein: CASSQAPGLAREQYF.

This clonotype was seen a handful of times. The chain's CDR3 is CASSRTSIEQFF. The CDR3 coding sequence is TGTGCCAGCAGCCGTACTAGCATTGAGCAGTTCTTC. V gene TRBV7-2 combines with J gene TRBJ2-1, with D maybe TRBD2 (6 bases). The germline V and J ends were trimmed by 5 bases and 9 bases, with 11 bases remaining between them. The CDR3 contains 12 residues. In germline, CDR1 is SGHTA, CDR2 FQGNSA.

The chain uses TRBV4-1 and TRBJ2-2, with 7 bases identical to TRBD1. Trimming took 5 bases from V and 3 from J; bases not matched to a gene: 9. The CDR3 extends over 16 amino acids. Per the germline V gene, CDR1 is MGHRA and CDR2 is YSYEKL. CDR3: CASSSRQGWDTGELFF. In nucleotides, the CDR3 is TGCGCCAGCAGCAGCCGACAGGGATGGGACACCGGGGAGCTGTTTTTT.

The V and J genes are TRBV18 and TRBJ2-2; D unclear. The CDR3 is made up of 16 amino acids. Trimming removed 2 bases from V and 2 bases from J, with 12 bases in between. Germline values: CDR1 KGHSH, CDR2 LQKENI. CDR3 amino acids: CASSPIRGGNTGELFF. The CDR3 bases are TGTGCCAGCTCACCAATCCGAGGCGGCAACACCGGGGAGCTGTTTTTT. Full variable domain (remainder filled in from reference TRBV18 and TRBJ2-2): NAGVMQNPRHLVRRRGQEARLRCSPMKGHSHVYWYRQLPEEGLKFMVYLQKENIIDESGMPKERFSAEFPKEGPSILRIQQVVRGDSAAYFCASSPIRGGNTGELFFGEGSRLTVL.

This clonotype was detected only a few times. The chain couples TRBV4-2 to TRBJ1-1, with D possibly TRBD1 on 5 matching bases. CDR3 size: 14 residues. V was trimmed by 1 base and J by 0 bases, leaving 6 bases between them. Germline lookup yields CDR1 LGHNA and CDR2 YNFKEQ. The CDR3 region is CASSQAGVNTEAFF. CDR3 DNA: TGTGCCAGCAGCCAAGCGGGGGTGAACACTGAAGCTTTCTTT.

Here the CDR3 reads CASSLRRESLGYNEQFF. CDR3 bases: TGTGCCAGCAGTCTCAGGCGGGAGTCCTTGGGATACAATGAGCAGTTCTTC. The rearrangement uses TRBV28 and TRBJ2-1; 7 bases line up with TRBD2. Per the germline V gene, CDR1 is MDHEN and CDR2 is SYDVKM. Germline trimming cut 5 bases from V and 4 bases from J; bases unmatched to any gene: 14. This CDR3 is built from 17 residues. Based on the CDR3 plus reference TRBV28 and TRBJ2-1, the full variable domain is DVKVTQSSRYLVKRTGEKVFLECVQDMDHENMFWYRQDPGLGLRLIYFSYDVKMKEKGDIPEGYSVSREKKERFSLILESASTNQTSMYLCASSLRRESLGYNEQFFGPGTRLTVL.

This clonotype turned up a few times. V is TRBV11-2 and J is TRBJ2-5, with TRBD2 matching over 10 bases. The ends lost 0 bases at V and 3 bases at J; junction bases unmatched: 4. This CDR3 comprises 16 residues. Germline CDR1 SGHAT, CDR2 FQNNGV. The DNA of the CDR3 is TGTGCCAGCAGCTTAGAGTTAGCGGGGGGCGAAGAGACCCAGTACTTC. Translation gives CASSLELAGGEETQYF.

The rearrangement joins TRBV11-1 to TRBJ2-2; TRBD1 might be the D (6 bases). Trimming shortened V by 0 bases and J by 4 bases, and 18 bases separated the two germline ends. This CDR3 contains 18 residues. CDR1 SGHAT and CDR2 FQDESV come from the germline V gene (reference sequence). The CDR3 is CASSLAFWAGASTGELFF. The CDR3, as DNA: TGTGCCAGCAGCTTAGCGTTCTGGGCAGGGGCGAGCACCGGGGAGCTGTTTTTT.

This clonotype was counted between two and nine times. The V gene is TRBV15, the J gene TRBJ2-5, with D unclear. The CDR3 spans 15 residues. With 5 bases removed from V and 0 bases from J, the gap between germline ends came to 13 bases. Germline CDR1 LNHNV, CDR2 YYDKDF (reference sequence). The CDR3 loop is CATSASPAYQETQYF. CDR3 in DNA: TGTGCCACCAGCGCCTCTCCAGCGTACCAAGAGACCCAGTACTTC.

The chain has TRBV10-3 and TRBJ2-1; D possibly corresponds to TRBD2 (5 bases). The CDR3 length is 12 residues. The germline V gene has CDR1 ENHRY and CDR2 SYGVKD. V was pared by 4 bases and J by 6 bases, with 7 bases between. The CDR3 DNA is TGTGCCATCAGTGTTACTAGCAATGAGCAGTTCTTC. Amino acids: CAISVTSNEQFF.

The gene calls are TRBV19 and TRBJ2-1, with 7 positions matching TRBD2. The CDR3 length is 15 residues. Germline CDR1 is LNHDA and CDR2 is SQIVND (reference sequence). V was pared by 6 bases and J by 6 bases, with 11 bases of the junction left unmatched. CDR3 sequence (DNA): TGTGCCAGTAGGCCGCTAGCGGAGGCGTCCAATGAGCAGTTCTTC. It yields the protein CASRPLAEASNEQFF.

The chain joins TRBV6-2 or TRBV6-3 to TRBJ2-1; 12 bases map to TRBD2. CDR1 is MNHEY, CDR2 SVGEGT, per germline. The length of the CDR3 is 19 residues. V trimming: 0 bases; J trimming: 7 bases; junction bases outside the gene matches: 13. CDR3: CASSYSLTSGSIALNEQFF. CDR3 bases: TGTGCCAGCAGTTACTCCCTGACTAGCGGGAGCATAGCTTTGAATGAGCAGTTCTTC.

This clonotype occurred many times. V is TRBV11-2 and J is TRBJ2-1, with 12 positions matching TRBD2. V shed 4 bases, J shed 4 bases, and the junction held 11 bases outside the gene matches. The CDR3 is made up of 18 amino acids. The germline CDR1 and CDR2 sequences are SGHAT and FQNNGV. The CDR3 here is CASSSLPGTSGHYNEQFF. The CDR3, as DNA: TGTGCCAGCAGCTCACTCCCCGGGACTAGCGGGCATTACAATGAGCAGTTCTTC.

This chain's CDR3 is CASSLSENYEQYF. CDR3 nucleotide sequence: TGTGCCAGCAGTTTGAGCGAAAACTACGAGCAGTACTTC. The chain carries TRBV28 and TRBJ2-7; D gene uncertain. CDR1 and CDR2 (germline): MDHEN, SYDVKM. CDR3 length equals 13 residues. V was shortened by 3 bases and J by 3 bases, with 9 bases between the two germline ends.

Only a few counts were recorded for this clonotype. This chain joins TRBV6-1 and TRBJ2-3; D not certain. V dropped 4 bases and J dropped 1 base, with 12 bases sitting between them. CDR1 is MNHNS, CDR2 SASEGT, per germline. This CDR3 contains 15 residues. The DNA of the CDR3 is TGTGCCAGCAGTGGTCGGTCGTTCGGCACAGATACGCAGTATTTT. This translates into CASSGRSFGTDTQYF.

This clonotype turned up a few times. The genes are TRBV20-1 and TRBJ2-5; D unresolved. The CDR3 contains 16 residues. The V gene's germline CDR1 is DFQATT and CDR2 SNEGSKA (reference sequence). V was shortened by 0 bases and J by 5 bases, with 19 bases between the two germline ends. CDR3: CSARDEIWPASETQYF. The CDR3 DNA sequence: TGCAGTGCTAGAGATGAAATTTGGCCGGCGTCGGAGACCCAGTACTTC.

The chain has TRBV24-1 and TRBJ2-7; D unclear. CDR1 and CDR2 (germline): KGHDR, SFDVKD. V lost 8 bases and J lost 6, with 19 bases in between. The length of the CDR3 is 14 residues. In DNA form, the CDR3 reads TGTGCCACCACGGGTGCCAGGTACATCTGCGAGCAGTACTTC. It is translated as CATTGARYICEQYF.

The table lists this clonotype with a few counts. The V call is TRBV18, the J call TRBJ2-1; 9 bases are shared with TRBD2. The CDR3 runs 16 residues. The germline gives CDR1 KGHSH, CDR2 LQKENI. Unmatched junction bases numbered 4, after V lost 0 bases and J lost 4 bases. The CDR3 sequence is CASSPPPSGGYNEQFF. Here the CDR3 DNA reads TGTGCCAGCTCACCACCGCCCAGCGGGGGGTACAATGAGCAGTTCTTC.

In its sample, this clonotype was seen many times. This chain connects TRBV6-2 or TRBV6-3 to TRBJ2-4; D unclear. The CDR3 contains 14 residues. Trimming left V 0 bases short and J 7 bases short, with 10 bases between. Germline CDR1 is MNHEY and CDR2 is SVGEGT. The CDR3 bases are TGTGCCAGCAGTTACTCGGCGGTCACTAACATTCAGTACTTC. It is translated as CASSYSAVTNIQYF.

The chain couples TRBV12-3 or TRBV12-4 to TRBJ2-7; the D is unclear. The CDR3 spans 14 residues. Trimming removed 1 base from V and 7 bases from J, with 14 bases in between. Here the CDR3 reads CASSLDANRLEQYF. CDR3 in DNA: TGTGCCAGCAGTTTAGATGCGAATAGGTTGGAGCAGTACTTC.

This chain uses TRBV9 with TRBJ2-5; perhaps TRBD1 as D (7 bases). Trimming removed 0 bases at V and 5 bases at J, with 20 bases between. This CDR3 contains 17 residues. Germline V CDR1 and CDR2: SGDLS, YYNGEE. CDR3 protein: CASSVEGSGGIDETQYF. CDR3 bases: TGTGCCAGCAGCGTAGAAGGGTCAGGGGGGATTGATGAGACCCAGTACTTC.

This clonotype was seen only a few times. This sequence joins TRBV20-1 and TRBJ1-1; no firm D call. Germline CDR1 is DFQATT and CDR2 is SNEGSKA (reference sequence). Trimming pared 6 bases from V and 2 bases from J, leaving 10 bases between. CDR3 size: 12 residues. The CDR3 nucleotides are TGCAGTGCGCTGCGCTATAACACTGAAGCTTTCTTT. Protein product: CSALRYNTEAFF.

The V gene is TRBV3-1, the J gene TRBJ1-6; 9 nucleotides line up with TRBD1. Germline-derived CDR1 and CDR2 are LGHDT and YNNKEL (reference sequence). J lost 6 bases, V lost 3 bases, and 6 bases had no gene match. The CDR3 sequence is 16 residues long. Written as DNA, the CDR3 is TGTGCCAGCAGCCAGCGAACAGGGGGCTTTAATTCACCCCTCCACTTT. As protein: CASSQRTGGFNSPLHF.